One sample yielded the 30 T cell receptor beta chains listed below, sequenced in a study of regulatory T cells in long-lasting Graves disease. Arm-PCR with iRepertoire HTBI primers amplified the CDR3 regions for these TCR beta libraries. Each CDR3 protein gets one entry after TCRdb re-called the multiplex PCR reads with MiXCR. The profile shows roughly 530,000 distinct CDR3 sequences, around 16% of them singletons. Time point defined: newly diagnosed GD, antithyroid drugs for less than 3 months. RNA isolated from PBMCs was used to make the TCR library. These data also featured in a second study, about T cells in Graves' hyperthyroidism and ophthalmopathy.

The sample consisted of peripheral blood mononuclear cells (PBMCs), taken at new diagnosis, from a patient treated with antithyroid drugs. Source of these receptors: a woman aged 35-65 years with Graves disease.

This clonotype was observed a handful of times. The chain is built from TRBV7-9 and TRBJ2-3; D perhaps matches TRBD1 (6 bases). The germline V gene encodes CDR1 SEHNR and CDR2 FQNEAQ (reference sequence). V was pared by 5 bases and J by 0 bases, with 12 bases between. The CDR3 is 15 amino acids. CDR3 in DNA: TGTGCCAGCAGCGCCGGGACACTCAGCACAGATACGCAGTATTTT. Translation gives CASSAGTLSTDTQYF. Supplemented by reference TRBV7-9 and TRBJ2-3, the full variable domain reads DTGVSQNPRHKITKRGQNVTFRCDPISEHNRLYWYRQTLGQGPEFLTYFQNEAQLEKSRLLSDRFSAERPKGSFSTLEIQRTEQGDSAMYLCASSAGTLSTDTQYFGPGTRLTVL.

This clonotype showed up just once. CDR3 sequence reads: CASTNQRQKTNSPLHF. In nucleotides, the CDR3 is TGTGCCAGCACCAACCAGAGGCAAAAAACCAATTCACCCCTCCACTTT. The rearrangement joins TRBV11-3 to TRBJ1-6; no clear D. Germline values: CDR1 SGHNT, CDR2 YENEEA. V lost 7 bases and J 7 bases, leaving 20 bases between the germline ends. This CDR3 comprises 16 residues.

This clonotype was counted ten times or more. The chain employs TRBV20-1 and TRBJ2-3; 8 bases are shared with TRBD2. CDR1 is DFQATT, CDR2 SNEGSKA, per germline (reference sequence). The CDR3 is 16 amino acids. V shed 3 bases, J shed 2 bases, and the junction held 10 bases outside the gene matches. The CDR3 spells CSASKRGKINTDTQYF. The CDR3 nucleotides are TGCAGTGCTAGCAAGCGGGGGAAGATAAACACAGATACGCAGTATTTT.

This chain joins TRBV20-1 and TRBJ2-7, with a weak D call TRBD1 (6 bases). Germline CDR1 DFQATT, CDR2 SNEGSKA (reference sequence). V dropped 5 bases and J dropped 1 base, with 15 bases sitting between them. The CDR3 spans 14 residues. CDR3 protein: CSARTARGSYEQYF. The DNA for the CDR3 is TGCAGTGCTCGTACAGCGAGGGGGTCCTACGAGCAGTACTTC.

This clonotype was recorded many times. The chain is built from TRBV29-1 and TRBJ2-1; D remains unclear. V lost 3 bases and J 6 bases, leaving 15 bases between the germline ends. The CDR3 totals 14 residues. The germline gives CDR1 SQVTM, CDR2 ANQGSEA. The CDR3, as DNA: TGCAGCGTTGAGGTCGCGGCTGGCCGCAATGAGCAGTTCTTC. Protein sequence: CSVEVAAGRNEQFF.

About this clonotype itself: A much larger clone differs by one base, so this may be a read error. The CDR3 is CSARTSYNEQYF. The CDR3 bases are TGCAGTGCTAGGACCTCCTACAATGAGCAGTACTTC. V usage is TRBV20-1 and J usage is TRBJ2-1; no clear D gene. The DNA end lines up better with TRBJ2-7; the J call may be wrong. The CDR3 sequence is 12 residues long. Germline CDR1 and CDR2: DFQATT and SNEGSKA (reference sequence).

The CDR3 loop is CATRTGGGSPLHF. For the CDR3, the DNA is TGTGCCACCAGGACAGGGGGCGGTTCACCCCTCCACTTT. The rearrangement uses TRBV10-3 and TRBJ1-6; 11 bases line up with TRBD1. With 10 bases clipped from V and 9 bases from J, the junction kept 5 bases outside the gene matches. This CDR3 spans 13 amino acids. Germline V lookup: CDR1 ENHRY, CDR2 SYGVKD.

This clonotype was counted ten times or more. The chain is built from TRBV6-5 and TRBJ1-5; D may be TRBD1 (5 bases). Germline assignment: CDR1 MNHEY and CDR2 SVGAGI. This CDR3 region has 16 residues. The V gene lost 2 bases and the J gene lost 2 bases, with 13 bases spanning the gap. CDR3 in amino acids: CASSYGTPGGNQPQHF. For the CDR3, the DNA is TGTGCCAGCAGTTACGGGACTCCGGGGGGCAATCAGCCCCAGCATTTT.

This clonotype was seen more than once but under ten times. This may come from a read error, since a much larger clone is one base off. The chain carries TRBV19 and TRBJ1-2; TRBD1 is a possible D gene (5 bases). The V end lost 9 bases, the J end lost 3 bases, and 17 bases lay between the germline ends. Per the germline V gene, CDR1 is LNHDA and CDR2 is SQIVND (reference sequence). The CDR3 is 14 amino acids. CDR3 sequence (DNA): TGTGCCAGCAGCCCCGGCGGGGCAGACTATGGCTACACCTTC. This codes for CASSPGGADYGYTF.

In its sample, this clonotype was seen many times. The gene calls are TRBV11-2 and TRBJ1-3; D may be TRBD1 (6 bases). Trimming removed 3 bases from V and 0 bases from J, with 12 bases in between. This CDR3 comprises 16 residues. CDR1 is SGHAT and CDR2 is FQNNGV in the germline V gene. The CDR3 DNA is TGTGCCAGCAGCTTCGGGACACCCTCCTCTGGAAACACCATATATTTT. It specifies CASSFGTPSSGNTIYF.

This clonotype was counted ten times or more. The V call is TRBV6-1, the J call TRBJ2-7, with no clear D. The length of the CDR3 is 15 residues. V gave up 5 bases and J gave up 3 bases, with 17 bases separating them. Germline V gives CDR1 MNHNS, CDR2 SASEGT. DNA for the CDR3: TGTGCCAGCAGTCGTACTCTTGTTGGCCTCTACGAGCAGTACTTC. Translating it yields CASSRTLVGLYEQYF.

There are a few counts of this clonotype. The J gene is TRBJ1-6, the V gene TRBV10-1; D unclear. This CDR3 has 13 amino acids. CDR1 is WNHNN, CDR2 SYGVQD, per germline (reference sequence). Trimming pared 4 bases from V and 7 bases from J, leaving 8 bases between. CDR3 loop: CASSAQTNSPLHF. The DNA for the CDR3 is TGCGCCAGCAGTGCACAGACGAATTCACCCCTCCACTTT.

This clonotype has ten or more counts. The chain is built from TRBV28 and TRBJ1-2; 8 nucleotides line up with TRBD1. This CDR3 is 14 amino acids long. Trimming removed 6 bases from V and 4 bases from J; junction bases left unmatched: 7. Germline values: CDR1 MDHEN, CDR2 SYDVKM. CDR3 residues: CASRPNQGAYGYTF. CDR3 in DNA: TGTGCCAGCAGACCCAACCAGGGGGCCTATGGCTACACCTTC.

This clonotype was picked up a small number of times. The chain employs TRBV10-3 and TRBJ1-6; D is ambiguous. The CDR3 loop spans 14 amino acids. Germline loops: CDR1 ENHRY, CDR2 SYGVKD. Trimming took off 7 bases at V and 6 bases at J, with 13 bases between the two ends. The CDR3 region has the DNA TGTGCCATCACGGAGACTGCTAGTAATTCACCCCTCCACTTT. This translates into CAITETASNSPLHF.

In the case of this clonotype: This sequence may be a read error, since a much larger clone differs from it by one base. The chain recombines TRBV7-2 with TRBJ1-5; weak D call: TRBD1 (5 bases). The CDR3 loop spans 13 amino acids. Germline-derived CDR1 and CDR2 are SGHTA and FQGNSA. CDR3 protein: CASGLGEYQPQHF. CDR3 bases: TGTGCCAGCGGCTTAGGGGAATATCAGCCCCAGCATTTT.

The V gene is TRBV3-1, the J gene TRBJ2-5, with D possibly called TRBD1 or TRBD2 (5 bases each). The CDR3 contains 13 residues. CDR1 and CDR2 (germline): LGHDT, YNNKEL (reference sequence). The V gene lost 4 bases and the J gene lost 5 bases, with 11 bases spanning the gap. The CDR3 sequence is CASSRGTQETQYF. The CDR3 DNA sequence: TGTGCCAGCAGCCGGGGGACCCAGGAGACCCAGTACTTC.

This clonotype has at least ten counts. J is TRBJ2-3 and V is TRBV10-3; D gene uncertain. The CDR3 has 14 amino acids. Germline CDR1 is ENHRY and CDR2 is SYGVKD. Trimming removed 7 bases at V and 1 base at J, with 12 bases between. CDR3 residues: CAIMDRVGTDTQYF. CDR3 DNA: TGTGCCATCATGGACCGAGTCGGCACAGATACGCAGTATTTT.

The V gene is TRBV6-1, the J gene TRBJ1-3; D gene unclear. CDR1 is MNHNS, CDR2 SASEGT, per germline. The CDR3 extends over 17 amino acids. Trimming stripped 7 bases from V and 0 bases from J, with 19 bases between. This CDR3 reads CASNPDPPDRSGNTIYF. CDR3 coding DNA: TGTGCCAGCAACCCGGACCCCCCGGACCGCTCTGGAAACACCATATATTTT.

The rearrangement links TRBV28 to TRBJ1-5, with a possible D match to TRBD1 (6 bases). This CDR3 is 12 amino acids long. Germline CDR1 MDHEN, CDR2 SYDVKM. CDR3 DNA sequence: TGTGCTATAAACAGGGCGAATCAGCCCCAGCATTTT. Translating it yields CAINRANQPQHF.

This clonotype appeared many times. V and J are TRBV12-3 or TRBV12-4 and TRBJ1-5, with a weak D call TRBD1 (6 bases). V was cut by 2 bases and J by 5 bases, with 10 bases left in between. The CDR3 runs to 14 residues. CDR3 residues: CASSLQGQDQPQHF. The CDR3 DNA follows: TGTGCCAGCAGTTTACAGGGGCAGGATCAGCCCCAGCATTTT.

V gene TRBV20-1 combines with J gene TRBJ2-1; D unclear. In germline, CDR1 is DFQATT, CDR2 SNEGSKA (reference sequence). CDR3 length: 15 amino acids. V lost 3 bases and J lost 2, with 14 bases in between. Written as DNA, the CDR3 is TGCAGTGCTAGTCAACCGGGCCGGACCTACAATGAGCAGTTCTTC. Translation gives CSASQPGRTYNEQFF.

This clonotype was counted ten times or more. The chain employs TRBV5-5 and TRBJ2-3, with TRBD2 as a possible D gene (5 bases). Trimming pared 2 bases from V and 6 bases from J, leaving 16 bases between. Germline CDR1 is SGHKS and CDR2 is YYEKEE (reference sequence). This CDR3 region has 15 residues. The CDR3 loop reads CASSLEGLDYDTQYF. The CDR3 coding sequence is TGTGCCAGCAGCTTAGAGGGCCTGGATTACGATACGCAGTATTTT.

This clonotype appeared a single time. A read error is possible here, since a much larger clone lies one base away. The rearrangement uses TRBV12-3 or TRBV12-4 and TRBJ1-1; 7 nucleotides align to TRBD1. The CDR3 runs to 15 residues. CDR3 region: CASSLQTGLATEASF. The DNA for the CDR3 is TGTGCCAGCAGCCTCCAGACAGGGTTGGCCACTGAAGCTTCCTTT.

This chain joins TRBV11-2 and TRBJ1-1; the match to TRBD1 covers 9 bases. The germline gives CDR1 SGHAT, CDR2 FQNNGV. This CDR3 region has 18 residues. Trimming cost V 5 bases and J 4 bases; bases outside gene matches: 17. The CDR3 sequence is CASSPIPGQGKGGTEAFF. The CDR3 DNA follows: TGTGCCAGCAGCCCGATACCGGGACAGGGAAAGGGCGGCACTGAAGCTTTCTTT.

This clonotype occurred a few times. The rearrangement links TRBV12-3 or TRBV12-4 to TRBJ1-2, with D tentatively TRBD1 (5 bases). Deletions cut 3 bases from V and 4 bases from J, with 12 bases between. The CDR3 loop spans 14 amino acids. For the CDR3, the DNA is TGTGCCAGCAGTTTGTCCAGGGATATCTATGGCTACACCTTC. Translating it yields CASSLSRDIYGYTF.

This clonotype appeared many times. The CDR3 is CASSSTAFYGYTF. Here the CDR3 DNA reads TGTGCCAGCAGCTCGACAGCTTTCTATGGCTACACCTTC. V is TRBV7-9 and J is TRBJ1-2; perhaps TRBD1 as D (5 bases). Trimming took off 4 bases at V and 4 bases at J, with 10 bases between the two ends. The CDR3 has 13 amino acids. Germline lookup yields CDR1 SEHNR and CDR2 FQNEAQ (reference sequence).

The sample holds many counts of this clonotype. V usage is TRBV7-6 and J usage is TRBJ2-5; 7 bases are a match to TRBD1. The CDR3 loop spans 15 amino acids. V shed 4 bases, J shed 1 base, and the junction held 6 bases outside the gene matches. From germline, CDR1 is SGHVS and CDR2 FNYEAQ. The CDR3 reads CASSSYGTVQETQYF. The DNA of the CDR3 is TGTGCCAGCAGCTCCTACGGGACAGTCCAAGAGACCCAGTACTTC.

The chain links TRBV6-5 to TRBJ1-2; no reliable D call. The germline CDR1 and CDR2 sequences are MNHEY and SVGAGI. The CDR3 has 14 amino acids. With 2 bases removed from V and 4 bases from J, the gap between germline ends came to 11 bases. The DNA for the CDR3 is TGTGCCAGCAGTTACGACTGGGCGGTCTATGGCTACACCTTC. It yields the protein CASSYDWAVYGYTF.

This clonotype was detected ten times or more. The genes are TRBV20-1 and TRBJ1-5; 8 bases map to TRBD1. Germline V gene sequence: CDR1 DFQATT, CDR2 SNEGSKA (reference sequence). Trimming cost V 4 bases and J 6 bases; bases outside gene matches: 5. The CDR3 extends over 13 amino acids. The CDR3 spells CSATQGAGQPQHF. In DNA form, the CDR3 reads TGCAGTGCTACCCAGGGGGCTGGTCAGCCCCAGCATTTT.

This clonotype was observed a few times. The V call is TRBV4-1, the J call TRBJ2-7; D remains ambiguous. V was trimmed by 1 base and J by 6 bases, leaving 13 bases between them. CDR1 MGHRA and CDR2 YSYEKL come from the germline V gene. The CDR3 length is 14 residues. CDR3: CASSQGVKDAEQYF. The CDR3 DNA is TGCGCCAGCAGCCAAGGGGTCAAGGACGCCGAGCAGTACTTC.